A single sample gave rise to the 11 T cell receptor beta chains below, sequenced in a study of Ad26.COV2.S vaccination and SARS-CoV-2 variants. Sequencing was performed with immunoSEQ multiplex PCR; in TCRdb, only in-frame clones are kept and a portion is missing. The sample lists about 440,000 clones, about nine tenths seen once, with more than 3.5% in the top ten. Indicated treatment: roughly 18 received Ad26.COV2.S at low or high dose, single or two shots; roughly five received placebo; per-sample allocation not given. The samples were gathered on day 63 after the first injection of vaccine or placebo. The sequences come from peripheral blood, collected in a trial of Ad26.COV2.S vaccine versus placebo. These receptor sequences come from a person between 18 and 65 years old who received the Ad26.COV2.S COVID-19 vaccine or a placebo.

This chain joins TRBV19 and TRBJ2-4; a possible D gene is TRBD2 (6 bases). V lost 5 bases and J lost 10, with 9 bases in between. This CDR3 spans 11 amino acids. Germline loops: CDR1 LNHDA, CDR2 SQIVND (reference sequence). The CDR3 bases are TGTGCCAGTAGTCGGGGGTCGATTCAGTACTTC. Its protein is CASSRGSIQYF.

CDR3 loop: CASSPLTGTPTYEQYF. DNA of the CDR3: TGTGCCAGTAGTCCCCTGACCGGGACACCAACCTACGAGCAGTACTTC. The chain employs TRBV19 and TRBJ2-7, with a possible D match to TRBD1 (6 bases). The germline V gene encodes CDR1 LNHDA and CDR2 SQIVND (reference sequence). Trimming took 5 bases from V and 2 from J, leaving 19 bases between them. The CDR3 runs 16 residues.

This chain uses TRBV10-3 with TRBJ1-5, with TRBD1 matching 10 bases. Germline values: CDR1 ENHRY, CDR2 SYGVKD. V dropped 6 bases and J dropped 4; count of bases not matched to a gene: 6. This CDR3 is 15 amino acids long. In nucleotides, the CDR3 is TGTGCCATCAGCCCGGGACAGGGGACAAATCAGCCCCAGCATTTT. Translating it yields CAISPGQGTNQPQHF.

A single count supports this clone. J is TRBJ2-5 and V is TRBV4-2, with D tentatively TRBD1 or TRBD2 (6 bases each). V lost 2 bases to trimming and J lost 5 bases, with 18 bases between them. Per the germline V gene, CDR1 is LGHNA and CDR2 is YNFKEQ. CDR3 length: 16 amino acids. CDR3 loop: CASSQSLLGGDETQYF. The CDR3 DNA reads TGTGCCAGCAGCCAATCCCTTTTGGGGGGCGATGAGACCCAGTACTTC.

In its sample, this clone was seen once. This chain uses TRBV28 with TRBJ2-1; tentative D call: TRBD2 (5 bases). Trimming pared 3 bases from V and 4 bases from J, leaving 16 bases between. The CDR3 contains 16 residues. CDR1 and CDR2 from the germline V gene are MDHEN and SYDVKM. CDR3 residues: CASSLGELRRYNEQFF. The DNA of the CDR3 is TGTGCCAGCAGTTTGGGAGAGTTACGTAGATACAATGAGCAGTTCTTC.

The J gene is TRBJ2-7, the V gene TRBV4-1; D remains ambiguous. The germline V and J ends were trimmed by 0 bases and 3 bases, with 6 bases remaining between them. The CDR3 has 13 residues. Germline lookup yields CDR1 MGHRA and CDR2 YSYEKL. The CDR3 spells CASSQDSVYEQYF. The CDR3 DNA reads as TGCGCCAGCAGCCAAGATTCGGTCTACGAGCAGTACTTC.

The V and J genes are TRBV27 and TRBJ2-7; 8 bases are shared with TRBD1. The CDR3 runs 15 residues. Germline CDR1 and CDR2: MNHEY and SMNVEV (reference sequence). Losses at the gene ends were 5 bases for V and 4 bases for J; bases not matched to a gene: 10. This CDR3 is CASSPVGQGNYEQYF. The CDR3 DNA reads TGTGCCAGCAGTCCAGTCGGACAGGGAAATTACGAGCAGTACTTC.

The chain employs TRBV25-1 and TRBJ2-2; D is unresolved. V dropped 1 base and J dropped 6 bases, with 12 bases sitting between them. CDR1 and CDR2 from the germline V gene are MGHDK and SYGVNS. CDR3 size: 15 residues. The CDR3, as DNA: TGTGCCAGCAGTGAATTGAAAGGGTCGGCCGGGGAGCTGTTTTTT. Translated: CASSELKGSAGELFF. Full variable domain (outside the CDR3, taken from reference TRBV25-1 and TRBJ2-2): EADIYQTPRYLVIGTGKKITLECSQTMGHDKMYWYQQDPGMELHLIHYSYGVNSTEKGDLSSESTVSRIRTEHFPLTLESARPSHTSQYLCASSELKGSAGELFFGEGSRLTVL.

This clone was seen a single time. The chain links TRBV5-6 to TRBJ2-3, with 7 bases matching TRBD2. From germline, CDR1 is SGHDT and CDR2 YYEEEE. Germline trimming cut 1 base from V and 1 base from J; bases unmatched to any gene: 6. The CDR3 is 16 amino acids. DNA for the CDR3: TGTGCCAGCAGCTTGAATGGGGGGGTTGGCACAGATACGCAGTATTTT. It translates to CASSLNGGVGTDTQYF.

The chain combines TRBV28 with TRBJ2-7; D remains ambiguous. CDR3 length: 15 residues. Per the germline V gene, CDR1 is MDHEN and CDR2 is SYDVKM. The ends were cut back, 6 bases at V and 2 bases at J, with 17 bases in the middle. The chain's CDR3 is CASRQINLGTYEQYF. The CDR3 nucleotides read TGTGCCAGCAGGCAAATAAACTTAGGGACCTACGAGCAGTACTTC. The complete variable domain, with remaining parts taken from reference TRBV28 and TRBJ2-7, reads DVKVTQSSRYLVKRTGEKVFLECVQDMDHENMFWYRQDPGLGLRLIYFSYDVKMKEKGDIPEGYSVSREKKERFSLILESASTNQTSMYLCASRQINLGTYEQYFGPGTRLTVT.

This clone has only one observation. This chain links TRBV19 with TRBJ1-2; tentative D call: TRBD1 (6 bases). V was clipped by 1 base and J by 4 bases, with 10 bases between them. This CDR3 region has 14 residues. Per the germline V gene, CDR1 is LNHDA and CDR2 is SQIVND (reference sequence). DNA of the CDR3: TGTGCCAGTAGTATAGCCGGGGACACCTATGGCTACACCTTC. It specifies CASSIAGDTYGYTF. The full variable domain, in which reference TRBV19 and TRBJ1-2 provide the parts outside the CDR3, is DGGITQSPKYLFRKEGQNVTLSCEQNLNHDAMYWYRQDPGQGLRLIYYSQIVNDFQKGDIAEGYSVSREKKESFPLTVTSAQKNPTAFYLCASSIAGDTYGYTFGSGTRLTVV.